Listed here is a single TCR beta chain. Antigen specificity is unknown. The protocol was immunoSEQ multiplex PCR, while the TCRdb copy is restricted to in-frame clones and leaves out a portion. The sample has about 21,000 clones, around 90% seen once; the top ten hold approximately 6.9%. The data stem from a study of T cells in localized non-small cell lung cancer. Study conclusions and caveats: Greater blood T cell density accompanied longer overall survival. Adjacent lung had a median roughly 50 of the 100 largest tumor clones. Because researchers sequenced only one region of the tumor, heterogeneity is still possible.

The CDR3 length is 13 residues. Germline V CDR1 and CDR2: SNHLY, FYNNEI. V was pared by 2 bases and J by 2 bases, with 6 bases between. The source was peripheral blood, collected before any cancer treatment. This clonotype was sampled from a male donor aged 60 or over with stage I squamous cell lung carcinoma. This sequence joins TRBV2 and TRBJ1-2; D is uncertain. The CDR3 DNA reads as TGTGCCAGCAGTGAACAGCCAAACTATGGCTACACCTTC. Protein product: CASSEQPNYGYTF. Full variable domain (missing parts from reference TRBV2 and TRBJ1-2): EPEVTQTPSHQVTQMGQEVILRCVPISNHLYFYWYRQILGQKVEFLVSFYNNEISEKSEIFDDQFSVERPDGSNFTLKIRSTKLEDSAMYFCASSEQPNYGYTFGSGTRLTVV.